The source of this T cell receptor (beta chain) is a study of blood T cell repertoires in COVID-19. On the study more broadly: The United States, Italy and Spain provided the acute and convalescent COVID-19 samples. Sources were T cells, B-cell-depleted T cells, or PBMCs; the material itself was cDNA or gDNA.

Followed over time, Seattle patients had been enrolled while infection was active. Germline V gene sequence: CDR1 MNHEY, CDR2 SMNVEV (reference sequence). The CDR3 sequence is 15 residues long. Trimming stripped 1 base from V and 10 bases from J, with 17 bases between. As handled by the study authors: Reference gene primer amplification in the assay estimated nucleated cell counts. TCRdb keeps only in-frame clones here, not all; method: immunoSEQ multiplex PCR. D and trimming were read from the DNA, whereas the V and J calls and clone size are those reported in that table. This table holds 100,000 to 150,000 clones, roughly nine tenths found once.

This TCR was recovered from a woman aged 70 to 79 with COVID-19, enrolled during active disease. The sequencing sample was made of peripheral blood. This chain links TRBV27 with TRBJ2-1; a weak D match, TRBD2 (6 bases). Written as DNA, the CDR3 is TGTGCCAGCAGTTTATTGCCCCGGGGACTTAGAGAGCAGTTCTTC. This translates into CASSLLPRGLREQFF.